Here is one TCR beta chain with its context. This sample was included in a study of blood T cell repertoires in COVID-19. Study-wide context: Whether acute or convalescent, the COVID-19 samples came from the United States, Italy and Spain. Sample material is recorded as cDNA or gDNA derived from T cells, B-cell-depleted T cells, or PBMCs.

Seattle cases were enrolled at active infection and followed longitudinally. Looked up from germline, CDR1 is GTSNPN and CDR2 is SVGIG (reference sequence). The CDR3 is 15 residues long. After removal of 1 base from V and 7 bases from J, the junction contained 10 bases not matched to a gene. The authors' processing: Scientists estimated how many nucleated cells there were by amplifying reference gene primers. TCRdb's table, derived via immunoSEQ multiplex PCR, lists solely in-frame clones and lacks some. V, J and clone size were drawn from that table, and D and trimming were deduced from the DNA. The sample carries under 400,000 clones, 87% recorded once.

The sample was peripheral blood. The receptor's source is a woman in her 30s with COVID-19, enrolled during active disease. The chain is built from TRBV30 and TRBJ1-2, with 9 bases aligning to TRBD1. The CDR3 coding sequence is TGTGCCTGGAGTGGGGGGGGACAGGGAAAGGGTGGCTACACCTTC. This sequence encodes CAWSGGGQGKGGYTF.